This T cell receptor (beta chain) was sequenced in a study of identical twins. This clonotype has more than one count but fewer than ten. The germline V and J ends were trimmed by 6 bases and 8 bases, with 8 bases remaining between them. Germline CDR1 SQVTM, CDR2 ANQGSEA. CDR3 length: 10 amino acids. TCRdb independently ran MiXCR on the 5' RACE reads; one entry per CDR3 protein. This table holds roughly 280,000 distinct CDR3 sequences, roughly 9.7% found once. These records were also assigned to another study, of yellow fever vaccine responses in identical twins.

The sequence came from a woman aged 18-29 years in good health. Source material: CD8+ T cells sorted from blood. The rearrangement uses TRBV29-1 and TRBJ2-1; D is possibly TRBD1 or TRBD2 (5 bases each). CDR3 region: CSVVGDEQFF. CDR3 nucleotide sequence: TGCAGCGTCGTGGGGGATGAGCAGTTCTTC.